A single sample gave rise to the 27 T cell receptor beta chains below, sequenced in a study of memory CD8 T cells in hepatitis C reinfection. Time point meaning: pre-reinfection, 55 to 20 weeks before reinfection detection. The sorted cells went straight to TCR sequencing with no prior in vitro expansion. Method: immunoSEQ multiplex PCR; TCRdb's copy keeps in-frame clones and lacks some. This sample carries more than 45,000 clones, 89% of them seen once, and the ten largest clones take 0.9% to 1.1%. Sequencing was done on a sample of naive CD8+ T cells sorted from blood. These TCRs come from a young man with hepatitis C virus infection.

J is TRBJ2-2 and V is TRBV29-1; 14 bases agree with TRBD2. After removal of 3 bases from V and 6 bases from J, the junction contained 0 bases not matched to a gene. Germline V gene lookup returns CDR1 SQVTM and CDR2 ANQGSEA. The CDR3 is 14 amino acids. CDR3 DNA: TGCAGCGTTGAGGGACTAGCGGGAGCCGGGGAGCTGTTTTTT. As protein: CSVEGLAGAGELFF.

This clone has more than one count but fewer than ten. The CDR3 sequence is CASSYSTTQNNEKLFF. CDR3 in DNA: TGTGCCAGCAGTTACTCGACAACACAGAATAATGAAAAACTGTTTTTT. The chain recombines TRBV6-5 with TRBJ1-4; D gene ambiguous. Germline V gives CDR1 MNHEY, CDR2 SVGAGI. This CDR3 region has 16 residues. V lost 0 bases and J 4 bases, leaving 12 bases between the germline ends.

V is TRBV27 and J is TRBJ1-6; the D is unclear. Per the germline V gene, CDR1 is MNHEY and CDR2 is SMNVEV (reference sequence). With 6 bases removed from V and 0 bases from J, the gap between germline ends came to 15 bases. The CDR3 has 17 residues. The CDR3 reads CASSWSPSRSYNSPLHF. The CDR3 coding sequence is TGTGCCAGCAGCTGGAGTCCCTCCCGCTCCTATAATTCACCCCTCCACTTT.

The chain recombines TRBV11-2 with TRBJ2-1; 8 nucleotides agree with TRBD2. The CDR3 sequence is 15 residues long. Germline CDR1 reads SGHAT; CDR2 reads FQNNGV. Trimming removed 3 bases from V and 2 bases from J; junction bases left unmatched: 3. DNA of the CDR3: TGTGCCAGCAGCTTTCCGGGACTAGCCTACAATGAGCAGTTCTTC. Protein: CASSFPGLAYNEQFF.

The chain links TRBV4-1 to TRBJ1-5; D not certain. The V gene lost 3 bases and the J gene lost 0 bases, with 12 bases spanning the gap. Germline lookup yields CDR1 MGHRA and CDR2 YSYEKL. The CDR3 has 16 residues. CDR3 in amino acids: CASSHRFSDSNQPQHF. The CDR3 DNA sequence: TGCGCCAGCAGCCATCGATTCAGCGATAGCAATCAGCCCCAGCATTTT.

The count of this clone is one. The chain has TRBV6-1 and TRBJ2-6; 10 positions match TRBD1. The trim removed 3 bases at V and 4 bases at J, leaving 15 bases unmatched. The V gene's germline CDR1 is MNHNS and CDR2 SASEGT. CDR3 length: 20 residues. CDR3 nucleotides: TGTGCCAGCAGTGATGAACACGGGACAGGGGCCTTCAAAGGGGCCAACGTCCTGACTTTC. Residues: CASSDEHGTGAFKGANVLTF.

This chain connects TRBV4-3 to TRBJ1-1; no definite D call. From germline, CDR1 is LGHNA and CDR2 YSLEER. Trimming shortened V by 0 bases and J by 4 bases, and 15 bases separated the two germline ends. The CDR3 is 16 amino acids. CDR3 amino acids: CASSQDKLGGPTEAFF. The CDR3 DNA sequence: TGCGCCAGCAGCCAAGATAAACTCGGCGGGCCCACTGAAGCTTTCTTT.

The chain employs TRBV19 and TRBJ2-7; a weak D match, TRBD2 (6 bases). CDR3 length: 15 residues. Germline V gene sequence: CDR1 LNHDA, CDR2 SQIVND (reference sequence). Deletions cut 4 bases from V and 4 bases from J, with 17 bases between. The CDR3 loop reads CASSKEGRKRYEQYV. CDR3 bases: TGTGCCAGTAGTAAGGAGGGACGAAAACGTTACGAGCAGTACGTC.

V usage is TRBV2 and J usage is TRBJ2-5; 7 bases are shared with TRBD1. Near its end, the DNA agrees better with TRBJ2-7, so the J call may be wrong. This CDR3 is 15 amino acids long. Germline CDR1 SNHLY, CDR2 FYNNEI. CDR3 bases: TGTGCCAGCAGTGGGGGGACAGACGAGGACTACGAGCAGTACTTC. Translated, it gives CASSGGTDEDYEQYF.

The chain employs TRBV4-1 and TRBJ2-3; D is perhaps TRBD1 (5 bases). The CDR3 is 17 amino acids. The germline gives CDR1 MGHRA, CDR2 YSYEKL. V was shortened by 0 bases and J by 2 bases, with 15 bases between the two germline ends. CDR3 sequence (DNA): TGCGCCAGCAGCCAAGATCTGACAGAAGGCCACACAGATACGCAGTATTTT. Protein: CASSQDLTEGHTDTQYF.

The genes are TRBV6-1 and TRBJ2-1; TRBD1 is a possible D gene (5 bases). The CDR3 is made up of 15 amino acids. Per the germline V gene, CDR1 is MNHNS and CDR2 is SASEGT. The germline V and J ends were trimmed by 6 bases and 0 bases, with 12 bases remaining between them. CDR3 coding DNA: TGTGCCAGCAGCTTAGGGGTGAGCTCCTACAATGAGCAGTTCTTC. It is translated as CASSLGVSSYNEQFF.

The V gene is TRBV5-8, the J gene TRBJ1-2; 9 nucleotides match TRBD1. V lost 4 bases and J lost 2; bases outside the gene matches: 6. The V gene's germline CDR1 is SGHTS and CDR2 YDEGEE. This CDR3 has 15 residues. CDR3 loop: CASSAQGALNYGYTF. The DNA for the CDR3 is TGTGCCAGCAGCGCACAGGGGGCCTTGAACTATGGCTACACCTTC. The full variable domain, in which reference TRBV5-8 and TRBJ1-2 provide the parts outside the CDR3, is EAGVTQSPTHLIKTRGQQATLRCSPISGHTSVYWYQQALGLGLQFLLWYDEGEERNRGNFPPRFSGRQFPNYSSELNVNALELEDSALYLCASSAQGALNYGYTFGSGTRLTVV.

The DNA of the CDR3 is TGTGCCAGCAGCTTAGGGAATAGCGGAGATACGCAGTATTTT. It yields the protein CASSLGNSGDTQYF. The chain combines TRBV11-3 with TRBJ2-3; the D gene is possibly TRBD2 (6 bases). Per the germline V gene, CDR1 is SGHNT and CDR2 is YENEEA. This CDR3 is built from 14 residues. V lost 1 base, J lost 5 bases, and 10 bases lay in between.

The chain uses TRBV7-9 and TRBJ1-3; TRBD1 might be the D (6 bases). The germline V and J ends were trimmed by 5 bases and 1 base, with 21 bases remaining between them. Germline CDR1 SEHNR, CDR2 FQNEAQ (reference sequence). This CDR3 comprises 18 residues. The CDR3 nucleotides read TGTGCCAGCAGCAGACTAAAGGATGGGGGCCGGTCTGGAAACACCATATATTTT. This encodes CASSRLKDGGRSGNTIYF.

V usage is TRBV7-2 and J usage is TRBJ2-1; 8 bases agree with TRBD2. CDR1 is SGHTA and CDR2 is FQGNSA in the germline V gene. The length of the CDR3 is 15 residues. V lost 8 bases and J lost 0; bases outside the gene matches: 6. Here the CDR3 DNA reads TGTGCCAGCGGAGTACTAGCGGTCTCCTACAATGAGCAGTTCTTC. Translated: CASGVLAVSYNEQFF.

The rearrangement links TRBV28 to TRBJ2-5; D is ambiguous. The J call may be incorrect, as the DNA end agrees better with TRBJ2-7. Germline V CDR1 and CDR2: MDHEN, SYDVKM. The length of the CDR3 is 13 residues. CDR3: CASSLPPLYEQYF. The CDR3 DNA sequence: TGTGCCAGCAGTTTACCACCCCTATACGAGCAGTACTTC.

The chain is built from TRBV28 and TRBJ2-7; D ambiguous. This CDR3 is built from 14 residues. CDR1 MDHEN and CDR2 SYDVKM come from the germline V gene. The V and J ends lost 5 bases and 4 bases respectively, with 15 bases between them. The CDR3 nucleotides read TGTGCCAGCAGTACAATCCCCCGGGTTTACGAGCAGTACTTC. Protein sequence: CASSTIPRVYEQYF.

The chain recombines TRBV2 with TRBJ2-3; TRBD1 aligns across 10 bases. The J segment lost 1 base and the V segment lost 8 bases, leaving 9 bases of the junction unmatched. Looked up from germline, CDR1 is SNHLY and CDR2 is FYNNEI. This CDR3 comprises 16 residues. The CDR3 nucleotides are TGTGCCAGCGCGCCGACTGGACAGGGGGGCACAGATACGCAGTATTTT. Translated: CASAPTGQGGTDTQYF.

As concerns this clone: This specimen includes other DNA sequences encoding the same CDR3. The gene calls are TRBV7-9 and TRBJ2-7, with D possibly TRBD1 on 6 matching bases. The CDR3 runs to 18 residues. Germline-derived CDR1 and CDR2 are SEHNR and FQNEAQ (reference sequence). V was cut by 2 bases and J by 0 bases, with 20 bases left in between. CDR3: CASSLPLPLDRISYEQYF. CDR3 sequence (DNA): TGTGCCAGCAGCTTACCCTTGCCATTAGACAGGATCTCCTACGAGCAGTACTTC. Complete variable domain (other parts from reference TRBV7-9 and TRBJ2-7): DTGVSQNPRHKITKRGQNVTFRCDPISEHNRLYWYRQTLGQGPEFLTYFQNEAQLEKSRLLSDRFSAERPKGSFSTLEIQRTEQGDSAMYLCASSLPLPLDRISYEQYFGPGTRLTVT.

The chain joins TRBV18 to TRBJ2-5; 12 positions agree with TRBD2. Germline V gives CDR1 KGHSH, CDR2 LQKENI. J gave up 1 base and V 8 bases, and 5 bases lay outside the gene matches. The CDR3 is 15 residues long. The CDR3 DNA reads as TGTGCCAGCCCCATGACTAGCGGGAGCCAAGAGACCCAGTACTTC. Encoded protein: CASPMTSGSQETQYF.

V and J are TRBV6-6 and TRBJ2-5, with 8 bases lining up with TRBD2. The assigned J gene may be wrong: the sequence end matches TRBJ2-7 better. This CDR3 has 14 residues. Germline loops: CDR1 MNHNY, CDR2 SVGAGI (reference sequence). CDR3 residues: CASRDGRGTYEQYF. Here the CDR3 DNA reads TGTGCCAGCAGAGACGGGAGGGGGACCTACGAGCAGTACTTC.

The chain couples TRBV19 to TRBJ2-1; D uncertain. The length of the CDR3 is 15 residues. The germline V gene encodes CDR1 LNHDA and CDR2 SQIVND (reference sequence). V dropped 3 bases and J dropped 0 bases, with 9 bases sitting between them. DNA of the CDR3: TGTGCCAGTAGTATCGAGGTTAACTCCTACAATGAGCAGTTCTTC. The encoded protein is CASSIEVNSYNEQFF.

The rearrangement links TRBV19 to TRBJ2-2; D is ambiguous. From germline, CDR1 is LNHDA and CDR2 SQIVND (reference sequence). The germline V and J ends were trimmed by 3 bases and 6 bases, with 5 bases remaining between them. This CDR3 comprises 12 residues. CDR3 region: CASSILAGELFF. The CDR3 DNA sequence: TGTGCCAGTAGTATTTTAGCCGGGGAGCTGTTTTTT.

The V and J genes are TRBV4-3 and TRBJ1-1, with D perhaps matching TRBD1 (6 bases). The CDR3 covers 14 residues. Trimming shortened V by 4 bases and J by 4 bases, and 13 bases separated the two germline ends. CDR1 and CDR2 from the germline V gene are LGHNA and YSLEER. The CDR3 spells CASSLEGGITEAFF. The CDR3, as DNA: TGCGCCAGCAGCCTGGAGGGGGGGATCACTGAAGCTTTCTTT.

The chain has TRBV12-5 and TRBJ2-5, with 11 positions matching TRBD2. V gave up 5 bases and J gave up 0 bases; unmatched junction bases: 8. CDR1 and CDR2 from the germline V gene are LGHNT and FRNRAP. The CDR3 is 17 residues long. The chain's CDR3 is CASGPQLAGEDQETQYF. The CDR3 DNA follows: TGTGCTAGTGGTCCGCAACTAGCGGGGGAAGACCAAGAGACCCAGTACTTC.

The chain is built from TRBV10-2 and TRBJ2-1; no clear D gene. Trimming cost V 4 bases and J 0 bases, with 10 bases left between them. The germline V gene encodes CDR1 WSHSY and CDR2 SAAADI. The CDR3 totals 15 residues. This chain's CDR3 is CASSGLLSSYNEQFF. CDR3 sequence (DNA): TGCGCCAGCAGTGGTCTGCTAAGCTCCTACAATGAGCAGTTCTTC.

V is TRBV29-1 and J is TRBJ1-1; D perhaps matches TRBD1 (6 bases). V shed 3 bases and J shed 5 bases, with 13 bases lying between them. Looked up from germline, CDR1 is SQVTM and CDR2 is ANQGSEA. The CDR3 length is 13 residues. CDR3 loop: CSVEARGETEAFF. The CDR3 bases are TGCAGCGTTGAGGCCAGGGGAGAAACTGAAGCTTTCTTT.